Below, 27 T cell receptor beta chains from the same sample are listed, as sequenced in a study of radiation and T cells in renal cell carcinoma. Method: immunoSEQ multiplex PCR; TCRdb's copy keeps in-frame clones and lacks some. The table includes about 91,000 clones, about 79% detected once. Time point reported: baseline pretreatment blood. Treatment described: 15 Gy SBRT to primary tumor, nephrectomy 4 weeks later. Source: blood, taken from a patient whose treatment included radiotherapy and nephrectomy. These receptors all come from a man aged 60-69 years with renal cell carcinoma.

This sequence joins TRBV30 and TRBJ1-5; TRBD1 is a possible D gene (6 bases). The CDR3 covers 14 residues. CDR1 and CDR2 (germline): GTSNPN, SVGIG (reference sequence). V lost 0 bases, J lost 5 bases, and 11 bases lay in between. The CDR3 protein is CAWSVSGGDQPQHF. The CDR3 DNA follows: TGTGCCTGGAGTGTATCCGGGGGCGATCAGCCCCAGCATTTT.

This sequence joins TRBV2 and TRBJ2-2, with TRBD2 identical over 8 bases. Trimming cost V 1 base and J 3 bases; bases outside gene matches: 4. The CDR3 has 16 residues. CDR1 SNHLY and CDR2 FYNNEI come from the germline V gene. The CDR3 DNA reads TGTGCCAGCAGTGAAGTCGGGAGGGCCGACACCGGGGAGCTGTTTTTT. This gives the protein CASSEVGRADTGELFF.

The genes are TRBV27 and TRBJ1-5; D remains unclear. This CDR3 spans 13 amino acids. Trimming removed 6 bases at V and 5 bases at J, with 11 bases between. The V gene's germline CDR1 is MNHEY and CDR2 SMNVEV (reference sequence). The CDR3 here is CASRVTKYQPQHF. CDR3 coding DNA: TGTGCCAGCAGGGTAACAAAGTATCAGCCCCAGCATTTT.

The rearrangement uses TRBV6-5 and TRBJ2-4; D is perhaps TRBD2 (5 bases). V lost 5 bases to trimming and J lost 6 bases, with 8 bases between them. This CDR3 has 12 amino acids. The germline V gene has CDR1 MNHEY and CDR2 SVGAGI. CDR3 bases: TGTGCCAGCAGTGAGGGATTAAACATTCAGTACTTC. Translated, it gives CASSEGLNIQYF.

This sequence joins TRBV4-2 and TRBJ2-7, with TRBD2 identical over 8 bases. Germline V gene lookup returns CDR1 LGHNA and CDR2 YNFKEQ. The CDR3 is 18 residues long. V shed 0 bases, J shed 5 bases, and the junction held 15 bases outside the gene matches. This chain's CDR3 is CASSQEPGPGGARDEQYF. The CDR3 region has the DNA TGTGCCAGCAGCCAAGAACCAGGTCCGGGGGGGGCGCGGGACGAGCAGTACTTC.

This chain connects TRBV7-8 to TRBJ2-2, with TRBD2 identical over 7 bases. V lost 2 bases, J lost 0 bases, and 3 bases stayed unmatched. The CDR3 length is 16 residues. Germline assignment: CDR1 SGHVS and CDR2 FQNEAQ. CDR3 in amino acids: CASSLLAGANTGELFF. The CDR3 DNA follows: TGTGCCAGCAGCTTACTCGCGGGAGCGAACACCGGGGAGCTGTTTTTT.

The V call is TRBV7-8, the J call TRBJ2-7; TRBD1 agrees at 7 bases. V lost 5 bases, J lost 3 bases, and 4 bases stayed unmatched. In germline, CDR1 is SGHVS, CDR2 FQNEAQ. CDR3 length: 13 residues. The CDR3 coding sequence is TGTGCCAGCAGCGATTGGGACAGCTACGAGCAGTACTTC. Translated: CASSDWDSYEQYF.

V and J are TRBV27 and TRBJ2-5; 9 bases match TRBD2. Trimming at V came to 5 bases and at J to 4 bases, leaving 5 bases not matched to a gene. Germline CDR1 and CDR2: MNHEY and SMNVEV (reference sequence). The CDR3 consists of 14 residues. DNA of the CDR3: TGTGCCAGCAGTCCATATAGCGGGGGAGAGACCCAGTACTTC. The encoded protein is CASSPYSGGETQYF.

The chain has TRBV5-1 and TRBJ2-3; D possibly corresponds to TRBD2 (5 bases). The germline V gene has CDR1 SGHRS and CDR2 YFSETQ. The CDR3 is 16 amino acids. Trimming removed 0 bases from V and 3 bases from J, with 14 bases in between. Here the CDR3 DNA reads TGCGCCAGCAGCTTGGTTGGAGGTACGGCAACAGATACGCAGTATTTT. Its translation: CASSLVGGTATDTQYF.

The chain joins TRBV2 to TRBJ2-1, with 10 nucleotides matching TRBD1. The CDR3 covers 15 residues. The junction had 7 bases not matched to a gene; V was cut back by 6 bases and J by 5 bases. Germline V lookup: CDR1 SNHLY, CDR2 FYNNEI. The CDR3 DNA reads TGTGCCAGCAGGTTTAGACAGGGGGCCAACAATGAGCAGTTCTTC. Protein product: CASRFRQGANNEQFF.

The CDR3 loop is CASKKDGNNQPQHF. The CDR3 nucleotides read TGTGCCAGCAAGAAGGACGGAAACAATCAGCCCCAGCATTTT. The rearrangement links TRBV6-5 to TRBJ1-5; D is unclear. CDR1 and CDR2 (germline): MNHEY, SVGAGI. The CDR3 spans 14 residues. Trimming took 7 bases from V and 3 from J, leaving 13 bases between them.

This chain joins TRBV10-3 and TRBJ2-1; D gene ambiguous. The germline gives CDR1 ENHRY, CDR2 SYGVKD. Trimming left V 2 bases short and J 6 bases short, with 11 bases between. The CDR3 length is 14 residues. In DNA, the CDR3 is TGTGCCATCAGTGAGCGCGATCTCTCCAATGAGCAGTTCTTC. Its protein product is CAISERDLSNEQFF.

The chain employs TRBV7-9 and TRBJ2-1, with TRBD2 matching over 8 bases. V dropped 1 base and J dropped 4; count of bases not matched to a gene: 9. CDR1 and CDR2 from the germline V gene are SEHNR and FQNEAQ (reference sequence). This CDR3 has 17 residues. CDR3 nucleotide sequence: TGTGCCAGCAGCTTAGGGGCCCGCGGGAGGTTGTACAATGAGCAGTTCTTC. Its translation is CASSLGARGRLYNEQFF.

This clone has a single count. The chain is built from TRBV19 and TRBJ1-1; D is unresolved. Germline V gene data show CDR1 as LNHDA and CDR2 as SQIVND (reference sequence). This CDR3 is 12 amino acids long. Trimming removed 2 bases at V and 3 bases at J, with 4 bases between. The DNA of the CDR3 is TGTGCCAGTAGTATACACCACACTGAAGCTTTCTTT. It codes for CASSIHHTEAFF.

The J gene is TRBJ2-1, the V gene TRBV6-5; 7 positions match TRBD2. CDR3 size: 16 residues. Looked up from germline, CDR1 is MNHEY and CDR2 is SVGAGI. Trimming removed 4 bases from V and 8 bases from J; junction bases left unmatched: 14. The CDR3 loop reads CASSFPLMGGEYEQFF. Written as DNA, the CDR3 is TGTGCCAGCAGTTTCCCTTTGATGGGAGGGGAATATGAGCAGTTCTTC.

The table lists this clone with a count of one. The rearrangement links TRBV29-1 to TRBJ1-5; D is unresolved. Germline V gene data show CDR1 as SQVTM and CDR2 as ANQGSEA. This CDR3 has 13 amino acids. Trimming removed 4 bases at V and 2 bases at J, with 9 bases between. CDR3 sequence (DNA): TGCAGCGTTGCGGGGAGGGGCAATCAGCCCCAGCATTTT. This codes for CSVAGRGNQPQHF.

V is TRBV6-1 and J is TRBJ1-1; a weak D match, TRBD1 (6 bases). The V gene lost 6 bases and the J gene lost 4 bases, with 15 bases spanning the gap. The CDR3 contains 14 residues. Looked up from germline, CDR1 is MNHNS and CDR2 is SASEGT. Here the CDR3 DNA reads TGTGCCAGCAGCTCACAGGGCGGGAGCACTGAAGCTTTCTTT. Its translation is CASSSQGGSTEAFF.

The chain recombines TRBV11-2 with TRBJ2-5; TRBD1 might be the D (5 bases). This CDR3 is built from 15 residues. Germline values: CDR1 SGHAT, CDR2 FQNNGV. The V gene lost 1 base and the J gene lost 2 bases, with 11 bases spanning the gap. CDR3 bases: TGTGCCAGCAGCTTAGGCGACAGATGGCAAGAGACCCAGTACTTC. Amino acid sequence: CASSLGDRWQETQYF.

This sequence joins TRBV5-1 and TRBJ2-2; D remains unclear. V gave up 4 bases and J gave up 2 bases, with 9 bases separating them. The CDR3 runs to 14 residues. The germline CDR1 and CDR2 sequences are SGHRS and YFSETQ. The CDR3 DNA reads TGCGCCAGCAGCATATTAGATAACACCGGGGAGCTGTTTTTT. This codes for CASSILDNTGELFF.

The chain carries TRBV9 and TRBJ2-1; TRBD2 agrees at 15 bases. Looked up from germline, CDR1 is SGDLS and CDR2 is YYNGEE. The CDR3 totals 17 residues. With 4 bases clipped from V and 3 bases from J, the junction kept 5 bases outside the gene matches. In DNA, the CDR3 is TGTGCCAGCAGCACCGGGACTAGCGGGAGGAACTACAATGAGCAGTTCTTC. Translation gives CASSTGTSGRNYNEQFF. Combining the CDR3 with reference TRBV9 and TRBJ2-1 gives the whole variable domain DSGVTQTPKHLITATGQRVTLRCSPRSGDLSVYWYQQSLDQGLQFLIQYYNGEERAKGNILERFSAQQFPDLHSELNLSSLELGDSALYFCASSTGTSGRNYNEQFFGPGTRLTVL.

The chain links TRBV29-1 to TRBJ2-2; the D is unclear. The CDR3 runs 12 residues. V was pared by 4 bases and J by 7 bases, with 10 bases between. Looked up from germline, CDR1 is SQVTM and CDR2 is ANQGSEA. Here the CDR3 DNA reads TGCAGCGTTGTAGAGACCGGCGGGGAGCTGTTTTTT. It translates to CSVVETGGELFF.

This chain links TRBV27 with TRBJ1-1; TRBD1 might be the D (5 bases). The V end was cut by 7 bases, the J end by 3 bases, with 15 bases between. Germline lookup yields CDR1 MNHEY and CDR2 SMNVEV (reference sequence). The CDR3 runs to 14 residues. In DNA form, the CDR3 reads TGTGCCAGCACTCGCAGGGCGGGGGACACTGAAGCTTTCTTT. This sequence encodes CASTRRAGDTEAFF.

The chain couples TRBV2 to TRBJ2-7, with D perhaps matching TRBD1 or TRBD2 (5 bases each). Trimming stripped 1 base from V and 0 bases from J, with 7 bases between. The CDR3 runs 14 residues. Germline V CDR1 and CDR2: SNHLY, FYNNEI. The chain's CDR3 is CASSEVRGSYEQYF. CDR3 nucleotides: TGTGCCAGCAGTGAAGTGAGGGGCTCCTACGAGCAGTACTTC.

V is TRBV5-6 and J is TRBJ2-3; D tentatively reads TRBD1 or TRBD2 (5 bases each). Trimming took off 2 bases at V and 14 bases at J, with 15 bases between the two ends. From germline, CDR1 is SGHDT and CDR2 YYEEEE. The CDR3 totals 12 residues. The CDR3 loop is CASSFEGNPGYF. CDR3 DNA sequence: TGTGCCAGCAGCTTCGAGGGGAACCCCGGGTATTTT.

This clone was seen only once. The J gene is TRBJ1-4, the V gene TRBV7-2, with 10 bases fitting TRBD1. V was pared by 5 bases and J by 0 bases, with 12 bases of the junction left unmatched. Germline V lookup: CDR1 SGHTA, CDR2 FQGNSA. The CDR3 runs to 19 residues. The CDR3 is CASSRVGQGLYTTNEKLFF. DNA of the CDR3: TGTGCCAGCAGCCGGGTGGGACAGGGGCTTTATACAACTAATGAAAAACTGTTTTTT.

This chain joins TRBV30 and TRBJ2-7, with D maybe TRBD2 (5 bases). Germline lookup yields CDR1 GTSNPN and CDR2 SVGIG (reference sequence). The CDR3 consists of 11 residues. V was cut by 4 bases and J by 3 bases, with 7 bases left in between. For the CDR3, the DNA is TGTGCCTGGACTGGGAGCTACGAGCAGTACTTC. Translating it yields CAWTGSYEQYF.

This clone has a single count. CDR3 DNA sequence: TGTGCCAGCAGCGCGGGACTAGCGGGATACAATGAGCAGTTCTTC. Protein: CASSAGLAGYNEQFF. V usage is TRBV7-3 and J usage is TRBJ2-1; TRBD2 matches 13 bases. Germline assignment: CDR1 SGHTA and CDR2 FQGTGA. The CDR3 consists of 15 residues. V dropped 5 bases and J dropped 4; count of bases not matched to a gene: 2.